These 24 T cell receptor beta chains came from one sample sequenced in a study of Graves' ophthalmopathy and Graves' hyperthyroidism. Amplification targeted the TCR beta CDR3 regions, with RNA transcripts as the source material. First-round RT-PCR employed HTBI primers, with a second-round multiplex PCR after it. TCRdb re-analysed the multiplex PCR reads in MiXCR, keeping a single row per CDR3 protein. This table has about 620,000 distinct CDR3 sequences, 22% appearing once. The sequenced sample was peripheral blood. The receptor source for this set is a woman between 18 and 29 years old with stable Graves' hyperthyroidism. Some clones in this sample may be carry-over from other donors' samples.

This clonotype was counted ten times or more. This chain links TRBV28 with TRBJ2-1; perhaps TRBD2 as D (6 bases). The CDR3 sequence is 14 residues long. The germline V gene encodes CDR1 MDHEN and CDR2 SYDVKM. V gave up 6 bases and J gave up 0 bases, with 9 bases separating them. The chain's CDR3 is CASRPGGSYNEQFF. The CDR3 DNA sequence: TGTGCCAGCAGACCCGGGGGCTCCTACAATGAGCAGTTCTTC. Full variable domain (missing parts from reference TRBV28 and TRBJ2-1): DVKVTQSSRYLVKRTGEKVFLECVQDMDHENMFWYRQDPGLGLRLIYFSYDVKMKEKGDIPEGYSVSREKKERFSLILESASTNQTSMYLCASRPGGSYNEQFFGPGTRLTVL.

This clonotype was counted at least ten times. The chain joins TRBV2 to TRBJ1-1, with a possible D match to TRBD1 (5 bases). Deletions cut 4 bases from V and 0 bases from J, with 9 bases between. The CDR3 has 14 residues. The V gene's germline CDR1 is SNHLY and CDR2 FYNNEI. The CDR3 nucleotides read TGTGCCAGCAGTGTCCAGGGAGTGAACACTGAAGCTTTCTTT. Translating gives CASSVQGVNTEAFF.

The chain combines TRBV4-1 with TRBJ1-6, with D perhaps matching TRBD1 (5 bases). The CDR3 contains 13 residues. Germline CDR1 and CDR2: MGHRA and YSYEKL. V was clipped by 6 bases and J by 2 bases, with 5 bases between them. The CDR3 protein is CASRTAYNSPLHF. The CDR3 region has the DNA TGCGCCAGCAGGACAGCCTATAATTCACCCCTCCACTTT.

This clonotype turned up a few times. The V call is TRBV25-1, the J call TRBJ2-7; D gene unclear. Germline assignment: CDR1 MGHDK and CDR2 SYGVNS. Trimming shortened V by 7 bases and J by 2 bases, and 15 bases separated the two germline ends. This CDR3 is 14 amino acids long. The CDR3 loop is CASTNQDGPYEQYF. For the CDR3, the DNA is TGTGCCAGCACAAACCAGGACGGGCCCTACGAGCAGTACTTC.

This clonotype occurred many times. The rearrangement uses TRBV28 and TRBJ1-1; D gene unclear. The ends were cut back, 3 bases at V and 6 bases at J, with 8 bases in the middle. The length of the CDR3 is 12 residues. CDR1 and CDR2 (germline): MDHEN, SYDVKM. DNA for the CDR3: TGTGCCAGCAGTTTGGTACTCGCTGAAGCTTTCTTT. As protein: CASSLVLAEAFF.

This clonotype was recorded many times. The V call is TRBV6-2 or TRBV6-3, the J call TRBJ1-2; 9 bases map to TRBD1. The CDR3 has 14 amino acids. Germline V gene lookup returns CDR1 MNHEY and CDR2 SVGEGT. Unmatched junction bases numbered 9, after V lost 4 bases and J lost 9 bases. CDR3 sequence: CASSSAGTGYSYTF. The CDR3 DNA follows: TGTGCCAGCAGTTCCGCCGGGACAGGGTACAGCTACACCTTC.

This clonotype was observed many times. V usage is TRBV19 and J usage is TRBJ1-2, with TRBD1 matching 7 bases. Trimming took 7 bases from V and 6 from J; bases not matched to a gene: 14. Germline V lookup: CDR1 LNHDA, CDR2 SQIVND (reference sequence). CDR3 length: 15 residues. CDR3 DNA sequence: TGTGCCAGTACCTTTAACGACAGGGTGAAGGATGGCTACACCTTC. Translating it yields CASTFNDRVKDGYTF.

The chain links TRBV3-1 to TRBJ2-6, with unresolved D. The CDR3 loop spans 15 amino acids. Germline-derived CDR1 and CDR2 are LGHDT and YNNKEL (reference sequence). The V end lost 2 bases, the J end lost 0 bases, and 5 bases lay between the germline ends. The CDR3 is CASSQYLSGANVLTF. Written as DNA, the CDR3 is TGTGCCAGCAGCCAATACCTCTCTGGGGCCAACGTCCTGACTTTC.

In this sample, this clonotype turned up many times. The chain carries TRBV12-3 or TRBV12-4 and TRBJ2-7, with D uncertain. There are 14 residues in the CDR3. V was clipped by 6 bases and J by 3 bases, with 15 bases between them. In DNA, the CDR3 is TGTGCCAGCAGCCTGGACCTAAAGAGCTACGAGCAGTACTTC. Encoded protein: CASSLDLKSYEQYF.

This clonotype was counted many times. The J gene is TRBJ1-1, the V gene TRBV14, with D possibly matching TRBD1 (5 bases). Trimming left V 4 bases short and J 7 bases short, with 10 bases between. This CDR3 has 12 residues. The germline CDR1 and CDR2 sequences are SGHDN and FVKESK. The DNA of the CDR3 is TGTGCCAGCAGCCGCGGACACCGTGAAGCTTTCTTT. Its translation: CASSRGHREAFF.

This clonotype has at least ten counts. This sequence joins TRBV12-5 and TRBJ2-2; D unresolved. This CDR3 has 13 residues. Deletions cut 0 bases from V and 8 bases from J, with 7 bases between. Germline-derived CDR1 and CDR2 are LGHNT and FRNRAP. CDR3 bases: TGTGCTAGTGGTTTGGTACCCCCGGGGGAGCTGTTTTTT. It specifies CASGLVPPGELFF.

This clonotype has a count of ten or more. The CDR3 protein is CASSLLGQNTEAFF. CDR3 coding DNA: TGCGCCAGCAGCTTGCTGGGGCAGAACACTGAAGCTTTCTTT. This sequence joins TRBV5-1 and TRBJ1-1, with D possibly TRBD1 on 5 matching bases. CDR3 length: 14 amino acids. Germline V gene sequence: CDR1 SGHRS, CDR2 YFSETQ. The ends were cut back, 1 base at V and 1 base at J, with 8 bases in the middle.

Many counts were recorded for this clonotype. The rearrangement links TRBV12-3 or TRBV12-4 to TRBJ1-5; unclear D gene. V was pared by 6 bases and J by 1 base, with 13 bases between. There are 15 residues in the CDR3. The CDR3, as DNA: TGTGCCAGCAGCCCTCGCGGTGGGAGCAATCAGCCCCAGCATTTT. Residues: CASSPRGGSNQPQHF.

This clonotype has a handful of counts. The chain has TRBV5-1 and TRBJ2-3; TRBD2 might be the D (5 bases). The CDR3 spans 16 residues. With 1 base removed from V and 6 bases from J, the gap between germline ends came to 18 bases. Germline V gene sequence: CDR1 SGHRS, CDR2 YFSETQ. The CDR3 DNA is TGCGCCAGCAGCTTGAATAGGCGAGGGTTAGGCGATACGCAGTATTTT. Protein: CASSLNRRGLGDTQYF.

The V call is TRBV19, the J call TRBJ2-7; maybe TRBD1 (5 bases). Trimming took off 6 bases at V and 1 base at J, with 13 bases between the two ends. CDR3 length: 14 amino acids. Germline loops: CDR1 LNHDA, CDR2 SQIVND (reference sequence). CDR3 sequence (DNA): TGTGCCAGTAGATCGGCAGGGAAGTCCTACGAGCAGTACTTC. Encoded protein: CASRSAGKSYEQYF.

The genes are TRBV2 and TRBJ2-7; D remains ambiguous. The V gene lost 7 bases and the J gene lost 3 bases, with 10 bases spanning the gap. The CDR3 totals 12 residues. Germline assignment: CDR1 SNHLY and CDR2 FYNNEI. This CDR3 is CASNVGGYEQYF. The DNA for the CDR3 is TGTGCCAGCAACGTTGGCGGCTACGAGCAGTACTTC. Based on the CDR3 plus reference TRBV2 and TRBJ2-7, the full variable domain is EPEVTQTPSHQVTQMGQEVILRCVPISNHLYFYWYRQILGQKVEFLVSFYNNEISEKSEIFDDQFSVERPDGSNFTLKIRSTKLEDSAMYFCASNVGGYEQYFGPGTRLTVT.

The J gene is TRBJ2-7, the V gene TRBV4-2; 7 nucleotides line up with TRBD1. This CDR3 has 16 residues. Trimming removed 4 bases from V and 1 base from J; junction bases left unmatched: 10. The germline gives CDR1 LGHNA, CDR2 YNFKEQ. The CDR3 DNA sequence: TGTGCCAGCAGCCCTTCATCCCGGGACAGTTCCTACGAGCAGTACTTC. This codes for CASSPSSRDSSYEQYF.

At least ten counts were recorded for this clonotype. The chain combines TRBV6-1 with TRBJ1-1; the match to TRBD1 covers 7 bases. Germline CDR1 reads MNHNS; CDR2 reads SASEGT. The CDR3 spans 14 residues. V shed 6 bases and J 1 base; nucleotides not matched to a gene: 5. The CDR3 nucleotides are TGTGCCAGCAGCGAGACAGGGAGGAACACTGAAGCTTTCTTT. It translates to CASSETGRNTEAFF.

This clonotype was detected many times. The chain carries TRBV29-1 and TRBJ1-2; 10 bases are a match to TRBD1. Germline loops: CDR1 SQVTM, CDR2 ANQGSEA. This CDR3 is 12 amino acids long. V lost 5 bases and J lost 8; bases outside the gene matches: 5. The chain's CDR3 is CSVRQGARGYTF. CDR3 nucleotides: TGCAGCGTTCGACAGGGGGCGCGGGGCTACACCTTC.

This clonotype was seen ten or more times. The chain links TRBV28 to TRBJ2-7; 11 nucleotides agree with TRBD1. This CDR3 is 16 amino acids long. Trimming took 3 bases from V and 4 from J; bases not matched to a gene: 8. CDR1 is MDHEN and CDR2 is SYDVKM in the germline V gene. The CDR3 DNA reads as TGTGCCAGCAGTTTGGTCACCGGGACAGGGGGATACGAGCAGTACTTC. Protein sequence: CASSLVTGTGGYEQYF.

This clonotype occurred a few times. The rearrangement joins TRBV12-3 or TRBV12-4 to TRBJ2-2; 9 nucleotides line up with TRBD1. CDR3 length: 15 residues. V was pared by 5 bases and J by 8 bases, with 9 bases of the junction left unmatched. The DNA for the CDR3 is TGTGCCAGCAGTCCCTGGACAGGGGAAAAAGGGGAGCTGTTTTTT. Its protein is CASSPWTGEKGELFF.

This clonotype was counted many times. V and J are TRBV4-1 and TRBJ2-5; D call uncertain. CDR1 and CDR2 (germline): MGHRA, YSYEKL. Trimming took 0 bases from V and 5 from J, leaving 10 bases between them. The CDR3 is 14 amino acids. CDR3: CASSQEMWRETQYF. The CDR3 DNA sequence: TGCGCCAGCAGCCAAGAGATGTGGCGGGAGACCCAGTACTTC.

This clonotype was observed many times. The gene calls are TRBV5-1 and TRBJ1-3, with D possibly matching TRBD1 (5 bases). This CDR3 is 15 amino acids long. The ends were cut back, 0 bases at V and 9 bases at J, with 16 bases in the middle. CDR1 and CDR2 from the germline V gene are SGHRS and YFSETQ. CDR3 in amino acids: CASSLEGADQGTIYF. DNA for the CDR3: TGCGCCAGCAGCTTGGAAGGAGCAGACCAGGGCACCATATATTTT.

The table lists this clonotype with many counts. The chain has TRBV12-3 or TRBV12-4 and TRBJ1-2, with a possible D match to TRBD1 (6 bases). CDR3 length equals 15 residues. The V gene lost 3 bases and the J gene lost 4 bases, with 15 bases spanning the gap. The DNA for the CDR3 is TGTGCCAGCAGTTTGTCCCGGGGGCGCATCTATGGCTACACCTTC. It codes for CASSLSRGRIYGYTF.